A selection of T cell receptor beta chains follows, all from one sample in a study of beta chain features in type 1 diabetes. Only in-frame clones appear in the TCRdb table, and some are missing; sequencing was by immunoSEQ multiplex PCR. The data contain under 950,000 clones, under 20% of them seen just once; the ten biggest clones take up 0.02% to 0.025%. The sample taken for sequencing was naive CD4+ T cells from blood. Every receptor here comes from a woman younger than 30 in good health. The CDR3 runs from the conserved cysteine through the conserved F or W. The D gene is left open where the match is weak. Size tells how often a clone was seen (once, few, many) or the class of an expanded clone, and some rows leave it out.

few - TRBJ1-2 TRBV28 TGTGCCAGCAGTTTCCCTGGAGGGGCATACTATGGCTACACCTTC CASSFPGGAYYGYTF
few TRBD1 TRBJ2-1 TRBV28 TGTGCCAGCAGTCGAAGGGGACAGCTAGGGAATGAGCAGTTCTTC CASSRRGQLGNEQFF
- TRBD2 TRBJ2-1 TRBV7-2 TGTGCCAGCAGTTTTACTAGCGGGAGTTACAATGAGCAGTTCTTC CASSFTSGSYNEQFF
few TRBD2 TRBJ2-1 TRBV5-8 TGTGCCAGCAGCCGCGGGACTAGCGGCTACAATGAGCAGTTCTTC CASSRGTSGYNEQFF
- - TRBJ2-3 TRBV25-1 TGTGCCAGCAGTGAGGATAGGACCTTCCAGCGCACAGATACGCAGTATTTT CASSEDRTFQRTDTQYF
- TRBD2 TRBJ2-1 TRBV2 TGTGCCAGCAGCTGGCTCGAGCGGGAGTTGAAGTTCTTC CASSWLERELKFF
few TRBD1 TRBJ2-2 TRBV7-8 TGTGCCAGCCGAGGACAGGGGGCTGGCGCCGGGGAGCTGTTTTTT CASRGQGAGAGELFF
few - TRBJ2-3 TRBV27 TGTGCCAGCAGTACTAATCGGGGCACAGATACGCAGTATTTT CASSTNRGTDTQYF
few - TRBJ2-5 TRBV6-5 TGTGCCAGCAGTTACGTCGGACCGACGTACCAAGAGACCCAGTACTTC CASSYVGPTYQETQYF
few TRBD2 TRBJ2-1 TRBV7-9 TGTGCCAGCAGCCAAGAGCCTAGCGGGAGCAATGAGCAGTTCTTC CASSQEPSGSNEQFF
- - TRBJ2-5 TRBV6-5 TGTGCCAGCAGTCCTACGGGGGGCCGACAAGAGACCCAGTACTTC CASSPTGGRQETQYF
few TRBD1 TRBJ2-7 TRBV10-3 TGTGCCATCAGCGATAACAGGGGCGAGCAGTACTTC CAISDNRGEQYF
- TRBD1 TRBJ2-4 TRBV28 TGTGCCAGCAGTTCAGGGGGCCTAGCCAAAAACATTCAGTACTTC CASSSGGLAKNIQYF
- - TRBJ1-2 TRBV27 TGTGCCAGCAGCTCAGTTTACTATGGCTACACCTTC CASSSVYYGYTF
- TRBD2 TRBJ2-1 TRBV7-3 TGTGCCAGCAGCTCTACGGGGACTAGCGGGAGGGTCAATGAGCAGTTCTTC CASSSTGTSGRVNEQFF
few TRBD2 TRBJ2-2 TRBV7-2 TGTGCCAGCAGCCCGCGGACTAGCCGTATCGGGGAGCTGTTTTTT CASSPRTSRIGELFF
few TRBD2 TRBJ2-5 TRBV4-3 TGCGCCAGCAGCCAAGCAGCGGGAGGGGCAGAGACCCAGTACTTC CASSQAAGGAETQYF
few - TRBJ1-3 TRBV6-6 TGTGCCAGCATTCCGGACAGCTACTCTGGAAACACCATATATTTT CASIPDSYSGNTIYF
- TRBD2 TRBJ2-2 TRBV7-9 TGTGCCAGCAGGGGAGGGTACCCCGGGGAGCTGTTTTTT CASRGGYPGELFF
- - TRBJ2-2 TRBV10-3 TGTGCCATCAGTGAGTCCGGCGGGTCCAACACCGGGGAGCTGTTTTTT CAISESGGSNTGELFF
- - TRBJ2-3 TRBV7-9 TGTGCCAGCAGCCGTAGCGGAAGCACAGATACGCAGTATTTT CASSRSGSTDTQYF
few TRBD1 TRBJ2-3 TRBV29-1 TGCAGCGTTGAACATGGCAGGGGGTTCACAGATACGCAGTATTTT CSVEHGRGFTDTQYF